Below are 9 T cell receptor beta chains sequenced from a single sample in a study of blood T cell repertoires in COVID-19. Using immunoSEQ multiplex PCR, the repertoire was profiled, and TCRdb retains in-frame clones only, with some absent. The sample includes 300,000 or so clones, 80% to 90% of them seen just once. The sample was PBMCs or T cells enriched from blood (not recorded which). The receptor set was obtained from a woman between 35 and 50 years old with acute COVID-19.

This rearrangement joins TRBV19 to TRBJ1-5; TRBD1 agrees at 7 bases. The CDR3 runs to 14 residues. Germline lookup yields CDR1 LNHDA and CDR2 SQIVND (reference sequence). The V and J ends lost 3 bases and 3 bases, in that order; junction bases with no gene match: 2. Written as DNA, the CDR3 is TGTGCCAGTAGTATGGGACAGATCAATCAGCCCCAGCATTTT. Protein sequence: CASSMGQINQPQHF.

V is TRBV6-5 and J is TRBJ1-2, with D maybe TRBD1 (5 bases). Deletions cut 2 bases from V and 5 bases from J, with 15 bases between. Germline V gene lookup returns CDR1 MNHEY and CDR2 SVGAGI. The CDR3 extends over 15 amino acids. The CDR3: CASSYGGGKSYGYTF. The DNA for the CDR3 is TGTGCCAGCAGTTACGGTGGGGGGAAATCTTATGGCTACACCTTC.

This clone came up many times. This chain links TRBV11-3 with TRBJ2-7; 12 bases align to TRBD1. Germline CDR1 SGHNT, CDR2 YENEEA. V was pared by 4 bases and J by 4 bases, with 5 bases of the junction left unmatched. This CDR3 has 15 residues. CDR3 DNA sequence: TGTGCCAGCAGCTGGGACAGGGGGCCGGAATACGAGCAGTACTTC. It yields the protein CASSWDRGPEYEQYF.

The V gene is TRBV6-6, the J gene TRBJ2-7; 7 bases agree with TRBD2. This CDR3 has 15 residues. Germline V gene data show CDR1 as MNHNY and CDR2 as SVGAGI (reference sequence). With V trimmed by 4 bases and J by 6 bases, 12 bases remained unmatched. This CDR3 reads CASSSTSGGGGEQYF. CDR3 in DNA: TGTGCCAGCAGTTCCACCTCCGGCGGGGGAGGCGAGCAGTACTTC.

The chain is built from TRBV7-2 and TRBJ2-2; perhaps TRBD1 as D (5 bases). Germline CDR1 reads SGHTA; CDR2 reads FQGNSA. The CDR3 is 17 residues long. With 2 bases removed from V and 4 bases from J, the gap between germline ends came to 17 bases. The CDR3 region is CASSLFPGHQGTGELFF. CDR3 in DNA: TGTGCCAGCAGCTTATTTCCCGGACACCAAGGCACCGGGGAGCTGTTTTTT.

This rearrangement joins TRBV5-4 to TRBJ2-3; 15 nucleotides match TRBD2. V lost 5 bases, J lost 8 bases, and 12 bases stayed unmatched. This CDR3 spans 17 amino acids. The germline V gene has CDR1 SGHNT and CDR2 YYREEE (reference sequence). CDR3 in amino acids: CASSTGTSGGPGGTQYF. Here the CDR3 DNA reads TGTGCCAGCAGTACCGGGACTAGCGGGGGGCCGGGTGGTACGCAGTATTTT. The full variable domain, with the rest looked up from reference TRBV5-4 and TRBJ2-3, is ETGVTQSPTHLIKTRGQQVTLRCSSQSGHNTVSWYQQALGQGPQFIFQYYREEENGRGNFPPRFSGLQFPNYSSELNVNALELDDSALYLCASSTGTSGGPGGTQYFGPGTRLTVL.

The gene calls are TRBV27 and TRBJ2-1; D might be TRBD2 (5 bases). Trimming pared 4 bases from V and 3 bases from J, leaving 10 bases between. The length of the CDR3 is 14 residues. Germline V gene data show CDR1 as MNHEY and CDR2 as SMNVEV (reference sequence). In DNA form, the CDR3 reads TGTGCCAGCAGTTCGACCGGAGGCTACAATGAGCAGTTCTTC. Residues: CASSSTGGYNEQFF.

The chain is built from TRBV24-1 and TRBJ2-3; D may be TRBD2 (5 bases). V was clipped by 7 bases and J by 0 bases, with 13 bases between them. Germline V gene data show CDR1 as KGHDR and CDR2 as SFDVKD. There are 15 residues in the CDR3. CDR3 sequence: CATSVSGASTDTQYF. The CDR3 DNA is TGTGCCACCAGCGTAAGCGGAGCTAGCACAGATACGCAGTATTTT.

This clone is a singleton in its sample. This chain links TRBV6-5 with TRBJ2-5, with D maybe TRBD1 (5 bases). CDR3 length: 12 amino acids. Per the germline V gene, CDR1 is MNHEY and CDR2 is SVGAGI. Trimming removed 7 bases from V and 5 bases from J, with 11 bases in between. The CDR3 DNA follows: TGTGCCAGCAAGGGGTCAAGGGAGACCCAGTACTTC. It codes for CASKGSRETQYF.